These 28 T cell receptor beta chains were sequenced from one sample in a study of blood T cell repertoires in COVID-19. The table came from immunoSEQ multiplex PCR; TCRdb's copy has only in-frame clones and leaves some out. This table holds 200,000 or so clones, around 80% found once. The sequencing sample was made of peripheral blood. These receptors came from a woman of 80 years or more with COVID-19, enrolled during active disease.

The chain's CDR3 is CASSLDMGPTGYTF. DNA for the CDR3: TGTGCCAGCAGCTTAGATATGGGCCCCACTGGCTACACCTTC. The chain joins TRBV7-8 to TRBJ1-2; D call uncertain. The germline gives CDR1 SGHVS, CDR2 FQNEAQ. This CDR3 comprises 14 residues. The ends were cut back, 1 base at V and 7 bases at J, with 13 bases in the middle. Variable domain in full (rest from reference TRBV7-8 and TRBJ1-2): GAGVSQSPRYKVAKRGQDVALRCDPISGHVSLFWYQQALGQGPEFLTYFQNEAQLDKSGLPSDRFFAERPEGSVSTLKIQRTQQEDSAVYLCASSLDMGPTGYTFGSGTRLTVV.

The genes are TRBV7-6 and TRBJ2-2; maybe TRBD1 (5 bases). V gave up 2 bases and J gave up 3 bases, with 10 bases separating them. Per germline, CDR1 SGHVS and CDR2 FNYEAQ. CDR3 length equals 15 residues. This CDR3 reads CASSLFARDTGELFF. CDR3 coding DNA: TGTGCCAGCAGCTTATTCGCCAGGGACACCGGGGAGCTGTTTTTT.

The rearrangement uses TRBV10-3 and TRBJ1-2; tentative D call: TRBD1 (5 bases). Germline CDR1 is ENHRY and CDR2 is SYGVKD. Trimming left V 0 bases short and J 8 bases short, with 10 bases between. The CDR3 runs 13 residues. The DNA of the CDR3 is TGTGCCATCAGTGAGTCAGGGGATAGGGGCTACACCTTC. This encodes CAISESGDRGYTF.

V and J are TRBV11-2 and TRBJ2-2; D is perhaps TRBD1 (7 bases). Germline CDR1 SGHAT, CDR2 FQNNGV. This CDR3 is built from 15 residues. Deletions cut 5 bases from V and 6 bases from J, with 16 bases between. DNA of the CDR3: TGTGCCAGCAGCCGCTCGGGCAGGGGGGCCGGGGAGCTGTTTTTT. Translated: CASSRSGRGAGELFF.

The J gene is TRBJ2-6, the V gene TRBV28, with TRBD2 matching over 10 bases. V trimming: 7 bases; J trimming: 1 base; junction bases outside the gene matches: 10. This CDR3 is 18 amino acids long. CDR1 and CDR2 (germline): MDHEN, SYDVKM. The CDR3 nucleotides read TGTGCCAGCACCTCAGGACTAGCGGTTGGGTCTGGGGCCAACGTCCTGACTTTC. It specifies CASTSGLAVGSGANVLTF.

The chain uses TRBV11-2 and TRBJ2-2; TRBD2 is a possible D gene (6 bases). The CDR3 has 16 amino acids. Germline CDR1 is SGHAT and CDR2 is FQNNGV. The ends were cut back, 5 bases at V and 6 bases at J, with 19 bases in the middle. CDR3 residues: CASSPVGGGVSGELFF. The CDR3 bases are TGTGCCAGCAGCCCCGTTGGGGGAGGAGTATCCGGGGAGCTGTTTTTT.

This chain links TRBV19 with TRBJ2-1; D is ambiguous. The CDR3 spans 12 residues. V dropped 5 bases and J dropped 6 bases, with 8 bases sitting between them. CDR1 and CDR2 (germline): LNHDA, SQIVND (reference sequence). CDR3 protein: CASSRQINEQFF. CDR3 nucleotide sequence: TGTGCCAGTAGTCGTCAGATCAATGAGCAGTTCTTC.

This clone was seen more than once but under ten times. For the CDR3, the DNA is TGTGCCAGCAGCACAGCTAATTCACCCCTCCACTTT. Encoded protein: CASSTANSPLHF. This chain joins TRBV28 and TRBJ1-6; no reliable D call. The CDR3 is made up of 12 amino acids. CDR1 MDHEN and CDR2 SYDVKM come from the germline V gene. Trimming took 6 bases from V and 6 from J, leaving 6 bases between them.

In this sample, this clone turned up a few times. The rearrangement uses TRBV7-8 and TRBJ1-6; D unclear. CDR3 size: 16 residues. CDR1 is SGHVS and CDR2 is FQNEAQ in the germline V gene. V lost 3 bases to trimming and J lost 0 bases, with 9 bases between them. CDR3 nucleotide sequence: TGTGCCAGCAGCTTTTCCTCGAGCTCCTATAATTCACCCCTCCACTTT. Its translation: CASSFSSSSYNSPLHF.

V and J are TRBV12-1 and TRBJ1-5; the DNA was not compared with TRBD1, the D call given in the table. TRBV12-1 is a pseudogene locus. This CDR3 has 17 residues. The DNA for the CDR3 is TGTGCCAGCAGCTTTGTATCAGTACAGGATAGCAATCAGCCCCAGCATTTT. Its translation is CASSFVSVQDSNQPQHF.

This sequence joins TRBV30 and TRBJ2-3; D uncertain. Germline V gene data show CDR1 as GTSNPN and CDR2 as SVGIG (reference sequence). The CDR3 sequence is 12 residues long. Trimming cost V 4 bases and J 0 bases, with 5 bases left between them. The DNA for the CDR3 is TGTGCCTGGACGAGTAGCACAGATACGCAGTATTTT. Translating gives CAWTSSTDTQYF.

Here the CDR3 reads CASSLTSGQETQYF. CDR3 DNA: TGTGCCAGCAGCTTAACTAGCGGTCAAGAGACCCAGTACTTC. The chain carries TRBV11-2 and TRBJ2-5, with TRBD2 matching 8 bases. CDR1 is SGHAT, CDR2 FQNNGV, per germline. V lost 2 bases and J lost 2; bases outside the gene matches: 1. The CDR3 spans 14 residues.

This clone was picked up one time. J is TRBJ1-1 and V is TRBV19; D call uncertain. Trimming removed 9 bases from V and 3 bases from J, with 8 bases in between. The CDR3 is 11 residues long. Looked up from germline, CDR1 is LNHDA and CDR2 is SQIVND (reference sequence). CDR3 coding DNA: TGTGCCAGCTTTTTTTACACTGAAGCTTTCTTT. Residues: CASFFYTEAFF. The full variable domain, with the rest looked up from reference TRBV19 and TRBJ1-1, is DGGITQSPKYLFRKEGQNVTLSCEQNLNHDAMYWYRQDPGQGLRLIYYSQIVNDFQKGDIAEGYSVSREKKESFPLTVTSAQKNPTAFYLCASFFYTEAFFGQGTRLTVV.

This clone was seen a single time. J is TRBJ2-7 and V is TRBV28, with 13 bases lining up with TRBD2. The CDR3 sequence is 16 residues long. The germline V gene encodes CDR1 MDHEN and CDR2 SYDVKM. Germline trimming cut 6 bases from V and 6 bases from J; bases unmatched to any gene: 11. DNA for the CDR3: TGTGCCAGCAGCATGCGGACTAGCGGGGGTTCGGGCGAGCAGTACGTC. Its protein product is CASSMRTSGGSGEQYV.

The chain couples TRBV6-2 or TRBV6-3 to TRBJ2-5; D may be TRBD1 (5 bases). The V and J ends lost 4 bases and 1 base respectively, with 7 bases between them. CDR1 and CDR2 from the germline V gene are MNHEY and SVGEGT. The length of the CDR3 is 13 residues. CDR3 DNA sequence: TGTGCCAGCAGTTGGACATCCCAAGAGACCCAGTACTTC. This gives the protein CASSWTSQETQYF.

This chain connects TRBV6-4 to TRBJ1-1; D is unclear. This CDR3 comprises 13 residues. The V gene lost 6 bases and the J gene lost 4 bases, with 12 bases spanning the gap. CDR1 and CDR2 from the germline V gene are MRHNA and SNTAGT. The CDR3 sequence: CASSLQEGTEAFF. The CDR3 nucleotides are TGTGCCAGCAGCCTGCAGGAAGGCACTGAAGCTTTCTTT.

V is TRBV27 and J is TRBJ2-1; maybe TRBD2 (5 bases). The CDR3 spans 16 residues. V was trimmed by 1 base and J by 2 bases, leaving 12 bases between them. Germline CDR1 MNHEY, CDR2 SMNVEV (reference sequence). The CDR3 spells CASSLLGSAAYNEQFF. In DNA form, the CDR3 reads TGTGCCAGCAGTTTATTAGGCTCAGCGGCCTACAATGAGCAGTTCTTC.

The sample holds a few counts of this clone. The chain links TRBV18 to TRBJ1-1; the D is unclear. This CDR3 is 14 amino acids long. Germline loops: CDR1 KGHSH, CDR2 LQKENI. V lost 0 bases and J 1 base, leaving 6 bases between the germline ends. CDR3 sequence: CASSPPPENTEAFF. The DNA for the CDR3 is TGTGCCAGCTCACCACCGCCAGAGAACACTGAAGCTTTCTTT.

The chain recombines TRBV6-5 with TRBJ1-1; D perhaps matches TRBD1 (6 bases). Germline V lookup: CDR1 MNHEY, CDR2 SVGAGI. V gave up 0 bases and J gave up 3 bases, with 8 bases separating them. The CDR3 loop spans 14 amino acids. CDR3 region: CASSYSNRDTEAFF. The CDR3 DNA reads TGTGCCAGCAGTTACTCGAACAGGGACACTGAAGCTTTCTTT.

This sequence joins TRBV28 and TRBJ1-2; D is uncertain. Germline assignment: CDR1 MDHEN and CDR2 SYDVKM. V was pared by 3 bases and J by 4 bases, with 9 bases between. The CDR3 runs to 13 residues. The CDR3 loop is CASSFGRGYGYTF. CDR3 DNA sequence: TGTGCCAGCAGTTTTGGCAGAGGCTATGGCTACACCTTC.

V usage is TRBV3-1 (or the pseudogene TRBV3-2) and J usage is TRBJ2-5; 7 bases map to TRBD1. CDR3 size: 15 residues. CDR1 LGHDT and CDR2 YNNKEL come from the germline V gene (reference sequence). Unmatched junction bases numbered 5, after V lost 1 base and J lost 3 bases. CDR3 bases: TGTGCCAGCAGCCAAGTAAAGGACAGGAAAGAGACCCAGTACTTC. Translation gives CASSQVKDRKETQYF.

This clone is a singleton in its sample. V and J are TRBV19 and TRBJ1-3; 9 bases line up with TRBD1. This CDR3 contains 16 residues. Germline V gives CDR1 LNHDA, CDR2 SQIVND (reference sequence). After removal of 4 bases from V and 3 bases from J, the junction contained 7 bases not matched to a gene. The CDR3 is CASSTWDRARGNTIYF. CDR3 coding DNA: TGTGCCAGTAGTACCTGGGACAGGGCGCGTGGAAACACCATATATTTT. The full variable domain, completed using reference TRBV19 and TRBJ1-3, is DGGITQSPKYLFRKEGQNVTLSCEQNLNHDAMYWYRQDPGQGLRLIYYSQIVNDFQKGDIAEGYSVSREKKESFPLTVTSAQKNPTAFYLCASSTWDRARGNTIYFGEGSWLTVV.

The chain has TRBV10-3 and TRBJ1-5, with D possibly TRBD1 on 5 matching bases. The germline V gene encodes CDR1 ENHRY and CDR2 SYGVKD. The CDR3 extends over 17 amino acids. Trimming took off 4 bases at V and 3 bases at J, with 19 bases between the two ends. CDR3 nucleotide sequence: TGTGCCATCAGTGGGGGTTTAGGAGGGGCATTCAATCAGCCCCAGCATTTT. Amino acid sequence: CAISGGLGGAFNQPQHF.

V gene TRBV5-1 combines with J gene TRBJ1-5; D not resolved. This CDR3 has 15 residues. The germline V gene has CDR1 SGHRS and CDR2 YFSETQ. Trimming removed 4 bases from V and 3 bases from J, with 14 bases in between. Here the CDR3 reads CASSASGDPNQPQHF. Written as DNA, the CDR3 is TGCGCCAGCAGCGCCAGCGGAGACCCCAATCAGCCCCAGCATTTT. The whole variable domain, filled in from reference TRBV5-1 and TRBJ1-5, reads KAGVTQTPRYLIKTRGQQVTLSCSPISGHRSVSWYQQTPGQGLQFLFEYFSETQRNKGNFPGRFSGRQFSNSRSEMNVSTLELGDSALYLCASSASGDPNQPQHFGDGTRLSIL.

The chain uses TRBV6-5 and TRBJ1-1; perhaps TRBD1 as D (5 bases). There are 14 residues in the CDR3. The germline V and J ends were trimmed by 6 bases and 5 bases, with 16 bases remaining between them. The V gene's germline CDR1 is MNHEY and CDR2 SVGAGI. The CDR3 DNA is TGTGCCAGCAGGCGGCCGGGGGAAGGGACTGAAGCTTTCTTT. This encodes CASRRPGEGTEAFF.

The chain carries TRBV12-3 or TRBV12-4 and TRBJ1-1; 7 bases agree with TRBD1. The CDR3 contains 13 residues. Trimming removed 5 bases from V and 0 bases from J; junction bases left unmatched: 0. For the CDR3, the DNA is TGTGCCAGCAGTGGACAGGTGAACACTGAAGCTTTCTTT. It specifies CASSGQVNTEAFF.

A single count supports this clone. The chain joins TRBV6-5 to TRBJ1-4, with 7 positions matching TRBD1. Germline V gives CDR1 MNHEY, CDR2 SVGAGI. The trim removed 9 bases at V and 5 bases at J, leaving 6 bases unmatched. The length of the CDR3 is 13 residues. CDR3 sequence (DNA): TGTGCCAGTACAGGGGCCCGGAATGAAAAACTGTTTTTT. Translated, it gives CASTGARNEKLFF.

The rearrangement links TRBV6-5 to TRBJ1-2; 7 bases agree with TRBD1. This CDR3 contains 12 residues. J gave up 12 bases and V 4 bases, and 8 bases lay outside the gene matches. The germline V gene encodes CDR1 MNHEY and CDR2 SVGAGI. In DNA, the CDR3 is TGTGCCAGCAGTTGGAGAGGACAGGCCCACACCTTC. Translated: CASSWRGQAHTF.